These T cell receptor beta chains were read from a single sample in a study of T cell responses to AZD1222 COVID-19 vaccine. Assay: immunoSEQ multiplex PCR; the TCRdb copy retains only in-frame clones and omits some. The sample lists around 100,000 clones, roughly 90% occurring once. Sequencing was performed on peripheral blood, taken on day 0 of AZD1222 vaccination. The receptors were sampled from an adult in good health. Both conserved end residues are part of each CDR3. The D gene is left open where the match is weak. Clone size, where shown, is once, few, many, or a class for clones that have expanded.

size,V,J,D,DNA,CDR3
once,TRBV19,TRBJ2-1,.,TGTGCCAGTAGTCGGTGGCATGAGCAGTTCTTC,CASSRWHEQFF
.,TRBV7-9,TRBJ2-2,TRBD2,TGTGCCAGCAGCTTAGGGCGGGGGGCCACCGGGGAGCTGTTTTTT,CASSLGRGATGELFF
.,TRBV6-2/TRBV6-3,TRBJ2-3,.,TGTGCCAGCAGTTACGGTGGCTTGGATACGCAGTATTTT,CASSYGGLDTQYF
.,TRBV6-5,TRBJ1-2,TRBD1,TGTGCCAGCATCCTAGGACAGGGGTCTGGCTACACCTTC,CASILGQGSGYTF
.,TRBV7-2,TRBJ2-3,TRBD2,TGTGCCAGCAGCACGGGACTAGCGGGATCCTTCACAGATACGCAGTATTTT,CASSTGLAGSFTDTQYF
.,TRBV6-1,TRBJ2-3,TRBD2,TGTGCCAGCAGTGCCAGACTAGCGGGAGGAACAGATACGCAGTATTTT,CASSARLAGGTDTQYF
.,TRBV2,TRBJ2-3,.,TGTGCCAGCAGTGAGCCAGGGTATAGCACAGATACGCAGTATTTT,CASSEPGYSTDTQYF
.,TRBV28,TRBJ1-5,TRBD1,TGTGCCAGCAGTCCCTGGACAGGGAAGAATGGCAATCAGCCCCAGCATTTT,CASSPWTGKNGNQPQHF
.,TRBV18,TRBJ1-3,.,TGTGCCAGCCGAGACGGCCGCTCTGGAAACACCATATATTTT,CASRDGRSGNTIYF
.,TRBV19,TRBJ2-4,.,TGTGCCAGTAGTATCCCAGGACAAATAGCCAAAAACATTCAGTACTTC,CASSIPGQIAKNIQYF
.,TRBV11-3,TRBJ2-7,TRBD2,TGTGCCAGCAGCTCCGGGGGGGACCACGAGCAGTACTTC,CASSSGGDHEQYF